This T cell receptor beta chain was sequenced during a study of T cell responses to AZD1222 COVID-19 vaccine (dated by TCRdb to 2020 to 2022). Regarding the complete study: AZD1222 recipients with second doses at about 4 weeks or about 12 weeks were pooled, because spike-specific TCR depth and breadth did not differ between schedules. Trial participants were enrolled into age subgroups of 18-55, 56-69 and 70-plus years, which contained 148, 28 and 57 TCR-sequenced participants, respectively. TCR sequencing was performed for about 240 trial participants, of whom about 210 were given two doses of AZD1222 and roughly 25 were given two doses of MenACWY control vaccine. Paper-wide results and their limitations: Conclusions about previously exposed vaccinees were limited because only six AZD1222 recipients were SARS-CoV-2 seropositive at baseline. A significant rise in spike-specific TCR breadth and depth was observed after two AZD1222 doses relative to day 0 and relative to MenACWY recipients. Because no samples from the day 14 peak response were available, repertoires could be characterized only after the peak T cell response. Participants were mostly white British and included more females than males, and it was suggested by the authors that clonal diversity may have been underestimated. CD4 TCRs associated with the vaccine covered the entire spike protein, and the dominant responses were in regions 160-218 and 743-854. In the small 56-69-year group, the increase in depth fell short of significance, most likely because of low power. Epitopes outside the regions mutated in the B.1.351 and B.1.1.7 variants were reportedly recognized by nearly half of the unique spike-specific TCRs.

V trim: 3 bases; J trim: 4 bases; unmatched bases: 1. Measured from the cysteine to the phenylalanine, the CDR3 is 15 residues long. The CDR3 DNA has 45 bases and is translated from base 1. Looking up the germline V gene yields CDR1 MRHNA and CDR2 SNTAGT. Comment on this clone: This receptor's antigen is unknown. The sample holds no much larger clone one base away, and base qualities are not on file.

The sample's time point, from its label and the paper: baseline before first vaccination. The vaccinee samples were drawn from two UK trials, COV001 and COV002, one of which was a single-blind randomized controlled phase 2/3 trial testing AZD1222 (ChAdOx1 nCoV-19) in healthy adults. Trial participant PBMC samples were collected at day 0 and day 28 after the second dose for TCRbeta chain sequencing. The CDR3 regions of human TCRbeta chains were subjected to immunosequencing. In the authors' own workflow: Repertoire TCRs were checked for matches against a reference library of SARS-CoV-2-specific TCRs that had been generated using the MIRA antigen-specificity platform. Breadth was defined as the fraction of unique TCRs that were SARS-CoV-2-associated, and depth was defined as the fraction of total T cells that were SARS-CoV-2-associated. Using the MIRA data, every spike-specific TCR was mapped to the spike region that the TCR reacted to and assigned to either a CD4 or a CD8 class. Log10-transformed breadth and depth values were compared by one-way ANOVA with Sidak's multiple comparisons tests. Held by TCRdb, this immuneACCESS table contains in-frame sequences only and omits some clones. Under half of the omission traces to an unresolved V gene where checked; the cause of the rest is unknown. V and J calls and clone size follow that table, whereas D and trimming were derived from the DNA. The sample data list 65,000 to 70,000 clones, and around nine tenths of these were observed just once. The top ten constitute roughly 8% of the sample.

The chain is made from TRBV6-4 and TRBJ2-1; TRBD2 fits 12 bases in the junction. This specimen consisted of peripheral blood, obtained on day 0 of AZD1222 vaccination. This sequence originates from an adult in good health. The CDR3 region: CASSETSGGYNEQFF. Here is the DNA: TGTGCCAGCAGTGAGACTAGCGGGGGTTACAATGAGCAGTTCTTC.